This entry features one T cell receptor beta chain sequence. The antigen is not known. Assay: immunoSEQ multiplex PCR; the TCRdb copy retains only in-frame clones and omits some. The sample shows about 93,000 clones, over 75% of them seen only once. This sample is drawn from a study of T cell responses to AZD1222 COVID-19 vaccine. Regarding the study as a whole: Baseline serostatus was positive in only a handful of AZD1222 recipients. The breadth and depth of Spike-specific TCRs increased once two AZD1222 doses had been given. After the peak T cell response, and only then, were repertoires sampled.

The sequencing used peripheral blood, collected 28 days after the second AZD1222 dose. This clonotype was sampled from an adult who received the AZD1222 COVID-19 vaccine.

The CDR3 sequence is CASSPPAGDTNEQFF. Written as DNA, the CDR3 is TGTGCCAGCTCACCACCGGCGGGAGATACCAATGAGCAGTTCTTC. This chain links TRBV18 with TRBJ2-1, with 7 bases aligning to TRBD2. The germline V gene has CDR1 KGHSH and CDR2 LQKENI. The CDR3 has 15 residues. Germline trimming cut 0 bases from V and 6 bases from J; bases unmatched to any gene: 5.